Sequencing of this T cell receptor beta chain was carried out in a study of graft-versus-host responses after intestinal transplantation. About the study: Transplant types were multivisceral, liver-intestinal, or isolated intestinal. After anti-thymocyte globulin induction, recipients took tacrolimus and steroids for 2 to 3 years.

General study findings and limits: Peak circulating GvH clone levels were associated with early post-transplant HvG declines.

Data came from immunoSEQ multiplex PCR; TCRdb stores just in-frame clones and leaves some out. The table lists approximately 58,000 clones, 80% to 90% of them singletons. Losses at the gene ends were 4 bases for V and 8 bases for J; bases not matched to a gene: 11. The CDR3 has 16 amino acids. CDR1 is SGHAT and CDR2 is FQNNGV in the germline V gene. This clone was found once. What it binds is unknown. V is TRBV11-2 and J is TRBJ1-6; TRBD1 matches at 7 bases. The input for sequencing was PBMCs, taken 26 days after transplant. This clonotype was sampled from a human patient who received an intestinal transplant, so some T cells may come from the graft donor. The CDR3 DNA follows: TGTGCCAGCAGCTCACTTACCGGGACAGACCATTCACCCCTCCACTTT. Translated: CASSSLTGTDHSPLHF.